This TCR beta chain was identified in a study of response to subunit inactivated influenza vaccine. Study findings and constraints: Researchers suggested that each seasonal influenza vaccination recruits few new T cells.

Germline V gene sequence: CDR1 SGHRS, CDR2 YFSETQ. Trimming left V 4 bases short and J 6 bases short, with 11 bases between. The CDR3 runs to 13 residues. MiXCR, applied by TCRdb to the RT-PCR reads, yields one record per CDR3 protein. The sample has over 400,000 distinct CDR3 sequences; over 9.5% are singletons. Regarding this clonotype: Its matching antigen is unknown.

This clonotype originated in a middle-aged man who received an inactivated influenza vaccine. Source: PBMCs from blood, taken 35 to 45 days after vaccination. This sequence joins TRBV5-1 and TRBJ2-1; D perhaps matches TRBD2 (5 bases). The CDR3 region is CASSRPAGNEQFF. CDR3 in DNA: TGCGCCAGCAGCCGTCCGGCGGGCAATGAGCAGTTCTTC. Together with reference TRBV5-1 and TRBJ2-1, the CDR3 gives the full variable domain: KAGVTQTPRYLIKTRGQQVTLSCSPISGHRSVSWYQQTPGQGLQFLFEYFSETQRNKGNFPGRFSGRQFSNSRSEMNVSTLELGDSALYLCASSRPAGNEQFFGPGTRLTVL.